Below are 21 T cell receptor beta chains sequenced from a single sample in a study of human T cells and chemical hapten exposure. TCRdb re-analysed the RACE reads in MiXCR, keeping a single row per CDR3 protein. The table lists 65,000 to 95,000 distinct CDR3 sequences, more than 6.5% of them singletons. Time point indicated: patch test 2, 6 weeks after DPC sensitization. Treatment reported: therapeutic diphenylcyclopropenone sensitization with weekly scalp DPC. The sequences come from whole blood, collected in connection with sensitization to the hapten diphenylcyclopropenone (DPC). All receptors come from a woman in her 30s with alopecia areata. Some clones in this sample may be carry-over from other donors' samples.

This clonotype occurred a few times. The gene calls are TRBV7-8 and TRBJ1-1, with 7 bases that match TRBD1. J was trimmed by 0 bases and V by 0 bases; bases with no gene match: 1. This CDR3 region has 15 residues. The germline V gene encodes CDR1 SGHVS and CDR2 FQNEAQ. This CDR3 is CASSLAGQVNTEAFF. DNA of the CDR3: TGTGCCAGCAGCTTAGCCGGACAGGTGAACACTGAAGCTTTCTTT.

Many counts were recorded for this clonotype. The J gene is TRBJ1-1, the V gene TRBV7-2; D is ambiguous. Germline CDR1 reads SGHTA; CDR2 reads FQGNSA. V lost 4 bases to trimming and J lost 3 bases, with 3 bases between them. The CDR3 has 11 amino acids. The CDR3 loop is CASSSYTEAFF. DNA for the CDR3: TGTGCCAGCAGCTCGTACACTGAAGCTTTCTTT.

This clonotype was counted at least ten times. The genes are TRBV5-1 and TRBJ2-3; tentative D call: TRBD1 (5 bases). This CDR3 spans 15 amino acids. Between the trimmed V and J ends, which lost 2 bases and 0 bases, there was a span of 10 bases. Germline CDR1 reads SGHRS; CDR2 reads YFSETQ. CDR3 protein: CASSFQGLSTDTQYF. The CDR3 region has the DNA TGCGCCAGCAGCTTCCAGGGCCTGAGCACAGATACGCAGTATTTT.

This clonotype was seen ten or more times. The rearrangement uses TRBV20-1 and TRBJ2-7, with 7 bases that match TRBD1. The CDR3 runs 14 residues. Germline V gives CDR1 DFQATT, CDR2 SNEGSKA (reference sequence). CDR3 loop: CSAVPGQTPYEQYF. CDR3 nucleotides: TGCAGCGCCGTTCCGGGACAGACTCCCTACGAGCAGTACTTC.

This clonotype was picked up many times. This chain joins TRBV12-3 or TRBV12-4 and TRBJ2-4; 15 bases agree with TRBD2. This CDR3 comprises 14 residues. The junction had 10 bases not matched to a gene; V was cut back by 6 bases and J by 16 bases. Here the CDR3 reads CASRPLGLAGGVYF. CDR3 bases: TGTGCCAGCAGACCCCTCGGACTAGCGGGGGGGGTCTACTTC.

V usage is TRBV11-2 and J usage is TRBJ2-3, with D possibly being TRBD2 (6 bases). The CDR3 spans 13 residues. V lost 4 bases and J 8 bases, leaving 13 bases between the germline ends. The V gene's germline CDR1 is SGHAT and CDR2 FQNNGV. In DNA, the CDR3 is TGTGCCAGCAGCTCCACTAGCCCTGGTACGCAGTATTTT. Protein sequence: CASSSTSPGTQYF.

The CDR3 DNA sequence: TGTGCCAGCAGCTTTGATTACAGCGCTGAAGCTTTCTTT. This sequence encodes CASSFDYSAEAFF. This chain joins TRBV11-2 and TRBJ1-1; no clear D gene. There are 13 residues in the CDR3. Germline values: CDR1 SGHAT, CDR2 FQNNGV. V was shortened by 3 bases and J by 6 bases, with 11 bases between the two germline ends.

Ten or more counts support this clonotype. This chain uses TRBV5-1 with TRBJ2-1; D is perhaps TRBD1 (6 bases). CDR3 length: 16 amino acids. Germline V gene sequence: CDR1 SGHRS, CDR2 YFSETQ. V was trimmed by 4 bases and J by 3 bases, leaving 17 bases between them. DNA of the CDR3: TGCGCCAGCAGCGTCTCCACAGGGAGCTTCTACAATGAGCAGTTCTTC. Protein: CASSVSTGSFYNEQFF. The full variable domain, completed using reference TRBV5-1 and TRBJ2-1, is KAGVTQTPRYLIKTRGQQVTLSCSPISGHRSVSWYQQTPGQGLQFLFEYFSETQRNKGNFPGRFSGRQFSNSRSEMNVSTLELGDSALYLCASSVSTGSFYNEQFFGPGTRLTVL.

The chain joins TRBV20-1 to TRBJ2-4; perhaps TRBD2 as D (5 bases). The germline V gene has CDR1 DFQATT and CDR2 SNEGSKA (reference sequence). The CDR3 contains 14 residues. V was clipped by 3 bases and J by 0 bases, with 9 bases between them. The DNA of the CDR3 is TGCAGTGCTAGGACTAATTTAGCCAAAAACATTCAGTACTTC. Amino acid sequence: CSARTNLAKNIQYF.

Only a few counts were recorded for this clonotype. The genes are TRBV20-1 and TRBJ2-1; 10 bases match TRBD2. V dropped 0 bases and J dropped 5; count of bases not matched to a gene: 4. The CDR3 covers 15 residues. Germline V lookup: CDR1 DFQATT, CDR2 SNEGSKA (reference sequence). CDR3 amino acids: CSARDPAGGDNEQFF. The DNA for the CDR3 is TGCAGTGCTAGAGATCCAGCGGGGGGGGACAATGAGCAGTTCTTC.

This chain links TRBV7-8 with TRBJ1-2; D is undetermined. This CDR3 has 14 amino acids. CDR1 is SGHVS, CDR2 FQNEAQ, per germline. V lost 1 base, J lost 4 bases, and 10 bases lay in between. The CDR3 sequence: CASSLGQTTYGYTF. Here the CDR3 DNA reads TGTGCCAGCAGCTTAGGGCAGACGACCTATGGCTACACCTTC.

The sample holds many counts of this clonotype. The chain employs TRBV9 and TRBJ1-1, with D unresolved. Trimming left V 0 bases short and J 1 base short, with 4 bases between. There are 13 residues in the CDR3. Germline CDR1 is SGDLS and CDR2 is YYNGEE. The CDR3 region is CASSVGPNTEAFF. For the CDR3, the DNA is TGTGCCAGCAGCGTAGGTCCGAACACTGAAGCTTTCTTT.

There are many counts of this clonotype. The chain links TRBV18 to TRBJ1-3; 10 bases are a match to TRBD1. Germline CDR1 reads KGHSH; CDR2 reads LQKENI. The CDR3 covers 17 residues. J lost 1 base, V lost 6 bases, and 9 bases had no gene match. The CDR3 nucleotides read TGTGCCAGCTCCCAGGGGACAGGGGTATCATCTGGAAACACCATATATTTT. This encodes CASSQGTGVSSGNTIYF.

The genes are TRBV28 and TRBJ2-7; a weak D match, TRBD1 (6 bases). CDR3 length: 14 residues. The germline gives CDR1 MDHEN, CDR2 SYDVKM. V was shortened by 3 bases and J by 3 bases, with 12 bases between the two germline ends. CDR3 coding DNA: TGTGCCAGCAGTTTTAGGGGGAAAGACTACGAGCAGTACTTC. Its protein is CASSFRGKDYEQYF.

In its sample, this clonotype was seen many times. This CDR3 reads CASSLAVALAGGRELNEQFF. As DNA, the CDR3 is TGCGCCAGCAGCTTGGCCGTAGCTCTAGCGGGGGGCCGAGAGCTCAATGAGCAGTTCTTC. This rearrangement joins TRBV5-1 to TRBJ2-1; 11 bases are a match to TRBD2. This CDR3 comprises 20 residues. CDR1 and CDR2 (germline): SGHRS, YFSETQ. J was trimmed by 6 bases and V by 0 bases; bases with no gene match: 17. The whole variable domain, filled in from reference TRBV5-1 and TRBJ2-1, reads KAGVTQTPRYLIKTRGQQVTLSCSPISGHRSVSWYQQTPGQGLQFLFEYFSETQRNKGNFPGRFSGRQFSNSRSEMNVSTLELGDSALYLCASSLAVALAGGRELNEQFFGPGTRLTVL.

This CDR3 reads CASSYFGEAFF. CDR3 nucleotides: TGTGCCAGCAGTTACTTTGGTGAAGCTTTCTTT. V gene TRBV6-5 combines with J gene TRBJ1-1; D not certain. CDR3 length: 11 residues. V lost 1 base and J 7 bases, leaving 4 bases between the germline ends. Per the germline V gene, CDR1 is MNHEY and CDR2 is SVGAGI.

The rearrangement joins TRBV15 to TRBJ1-2, with D possibly TRBD1 on 5 matching bases. Germline assignment: CDR1 LNHNV and CDR2 YYDKDF (reference sequence). CDR3 length equals 20 residues. V lost 0 bases to trimming and J lost 1 base, with 24 bases between them. For the CDR3, the DNA is TGTGCCACCAGCAGAGATGGAAAGGGGAGGGTCGGAAGGATTAACTATGGCTACACCTTC. Its translation is CATSRDGKGRVGRINYGYTF. The full variable domain, completed using reference TRBV15 and TRBJ1-2, is DAMVIQNPRYQVTQFGKPVTLSCSQTLNHNVMYWYQQKSSQAPKLLFHYYDKDFNNEADTPDNFQSRRPNTSFCFLDIRSPGLGDTAMYLCATSRDGKGRVGRINYGYTFGSGTRLTVV.

The chain carries TRBV5-8 and TRBJ2-3; no clear D. CDR1 and CDR2 (germline): SGHTS, YDEGEE. The CDR3 totals 16 residues. Trimming cost V 0 bases and J 2 bases, with 13 bases left between them. This CDR3 reads CASSLGVDGHTDTQYF. CDR3 coding DNA: TGTGCCAGCAGCTTGGGGGTCGACGGCCACACAGATACGCAGTATTTT.

This clonotype was recorded many times. CDR3 loop: CASSYRVADTQYF. The CDR3 DNA reads TGTGCCAGCAGTTACAGAGTAGCAGATACGCAGTATTTT. The V and J genes are TRBV6-5 and TRBJ2-3, with D unclear. From germline, CDR1 is MNHEY and CDR2 SVGAGI. This CDR3 is built from 13 residues. V shed 2 bases and J shed 4 bases, with 7 bases lying between them.

The V call is TRBV7-6, the J call TRBJ1-3; D is unclear. Trimming removed 5 bases from V and 6 bases from J, with 17 bases in between. The CDR3 loop spans 15 amino acids. Germline V gives CDR1 SGHVS, CDR2 FNYEAQ. CDR3 nucleotide sequence: TGTGCCAGCAGCGTAGAAGGAGGATTTACAAACACCATATATTTT. Protein sequence: CASSVEGGFTNTIYF.

This clonotype is medium-sized in the sample. CDR3: CASSSKDQPQHF. DNA for the CDR3: TGTGCCAGCAGCTCCAAGGATCAGCCCCAGCATTTT. The rearrangement links TRBV5-8 to TRBJ1-5, with D unresolved. CDR1 is SGHTS, CDR2 YDEGEE, per germline. V lost 3 bases to trimming and J lost 5 bases, with 6 bases between them. The CDR3 contains 12 residues.